These 13 T cell receptor beta chains were sequenced from one sample in a study of shared clonotypes between healthy human individuals. Assay used: immunoSEQ multiplex PCR; TCRdb lists only in-frame clones, some missing. The table lists 2 million to 2.5 million clones, just under 95% of them singletons. Cells designated naive CD8 were CD45RO-negative and were positively selected for CCR7, with terminally differentiated effector memory CD45RA+ cells excluded. The sample was naive CD8+ T cells sorted from blood. These receptors came from a young man in good health.

The V and J genes are TRBV11-2 and TRBJ2-1; TRBD2 aligns across 12 bases. With V trimmed by 3 bases and J by 4 bases, 10 bases remained unmatched. Germline lookup yields CDR1 SGHAT and CDR2 FQNNGV. The CDR3 sequence is 18 residues long. The CDR3 sequence: CASSLEILAGGLYNEQFF. CDR3 nucleotides: TGTGCCAGCAGCTTGGAAATACTAGCGGGGGGACTTTACAATGAGCAGTTCTTC.

The genes are TRBV27 and TRBJ2-5; D uncertain. Trimming removed 4 bases from V and 5 bases from J, with 20 bases in between. This CDR3 contains 16 residues. Germline loops: CDR1 MNHEY, CDR2 SMNVEV (reference sequence). CDR3 DNA: TGTGCCAGCAGTTCCCTCGAACTCTGGAACGAGGAGACCCAGTACTTC. This codes for CASSSLELWNEETQYF.

About this clone: Distinct nucleotide sequences in the sample also encode this CDR3. This chain uses TRBV6-5 with TRBJ2-1; TRBD1 or TRBD2 may be the D gene (6 bases each). The germline gives CDR1 MNHEY, CDR2 SVGAGI. CDR3 length: 14 amino acids. Between the trimmed V and J ends, which lost 4 bases and 5 bases, there was a span of 12 bases. The CDR3 reads CASSSGGEDNEQFF. CDR3 sequence (DNA): TGTGCCAGCAGTTCCGGGGGCGAGGACAATGAGCAGTTCTTC.

This chain links TRBV10-3 with TRBJ2-2; D is perhaps TRBD1 (5 bases). The CDR3 contains 15 residues. Germline lookup yields CDR1 ENHRY and CDR2 SYGVKD. With 4 bases removed from V and 2 bases from J, the gap between germline ends came to 11 bases. The CDR3 DNA follows: TGTGCCATCAGTGGGTCCGACAGTAACACCGGGGAGCTGTTTTTT. Translation gives CAISGSDSNTGELFF.

This chain joins TRBV19 and TRBJ1-5; D is perhaps TRBD1 (5 bases). The CDR3 is 17 residues long. V was trimmed by 7 bases and J by 4 bases, leaving 23 bases between them. Germline assignment: CDR1 LNHDA and CDR2 SQIVND (reference sequence). The CDR3 is CASTTLGRGDGNQPQHF. The CDR3 coding sequence is TGTGCCAGTACCACTCTCGGCCGGGGCGATGGGAATCAGCCCCAGCATTTT.

This rearrangement joins TRBV7-9 to TRBJ1-1; D is perhaps TRBD1 (6 bases). The germline CDR1 and CDR2 sequences are SEHNR and FQNEAQ (reference sequence). The CDR3 consists of 15 residues. V lost 1 base, J lost 4 bases, and 13 bases lay in between. CDR3 DNA: TGTGCCAGCAGCTTAGATGGTGAGGGGGTCACTGAAGCTTTCTTT. Protein: CASSLDGEGVTEAFF.

The V gene is TRBV6-5, the J gene TRBJ2-3; TRBD2 is a possible D gene (6 bases). V lost 6 bases to trimming and J lost 2 bases, with 12 bases between them. Looked up from germline, CDR1 is MNHEY and CDR2 is SVGAGI. The CDR3 sequence is 14 residues long. Here the CDR3 DNA reads TGTGCCAGCAGCGGGAGCCTGTACACAGATACGCAGTATTTT. This encodes CASSGSLYTDTQYF.

The V gene is TRBV5-1, the J gene TRBJ2-2, with 15 bases fitting TRBD2. This CDR3 is 20 amino acids long. Germline CDR1 reads SGHRS; CDR2 reads YFSETQ. V was pared by 3 bases and J by 1 base, with 10 bases of the junction left unmatched. CDR3: CASSSEPGLAGGLNTGELFF. The CDR3 bases are TGCGCCAGCAGCTCGGAACCGGGACTAGCGGGGGGACTGAACACCGGGGAGCTGTTTTTT. The variable domain in full, with the rest retrieved from reference TRBV5-1 and TRBJ2-2, is KAGVTQTPRYLIKTRGQQVTLSCSPISGHRSVSWYQQTPGQGLQFLFEYFSETQRNKGNFPGRFSGRQFSNSRSEMNVSTLELGDSALYLCASSSEPGLAGGLNTGELFFGEGSRLTVL.

The chain links TRBV4-1 to TRBJ2-1; D gene unclear. Germline lookup yields CDR1 MGHRA and CDR2 YSYEKL. V was shortened by 2 bases and J by 0 bases, with 14 bases between the two germline ends. This CDR3 is 17 amino acids long. The CDR3: CASSQTTSRSSYNEQFF. In DNA, the CDR3 is TGCGCCAGCAGCCAAACGACGTCCCGGAGCTCCTACAATGAGCAGTTCTTC.

This clone was recorded once. The chain couples TRBV13 to TRBJ2-3, with a possible D match to TRBD1 (6 bases). Germline V gives CDR1 PRHDT, CDR2 FYEKMQ (reference sequence). The CDR3 loop spans 15 amino acids. V dropped 5 bases and J dropped 0 bases, with 12 bases sitting between them. CDR3 coding DNA: TGTGCCAGCAGCGACGGACAGAGAAGCACAGATACGCAGTATTTT. This codes for CASSDGQRSTDTQYF.

Concerning this clone itself: At the DNA level, this CDR3 is encoded by other sequences in the same sample as well. The V and J genes are TRBV27 and TRBJ2-5; perhaps TRBD1 as D (6 bases). The CDR3 contains 11 residues. Germline V CDR1 and CDR2: MNHEY, SMNVEV (reference sequence). Trimming removed 6 bases from V and 5 bases from J, with 7 bases in between. This CDR3 reads CASRRGETQYF. CDR3 DNA: TGTGCCAGCAGGAGGGGGGAGACCCAGTACTTC.

With regard to this clone: The same CDR3 can be traced to other DNA sequences in this sample. The chain has TRBV27 and TRBJ2-5; TRBD2 matches at 13 bases. The V gene's germline CDR1 is MNHEY and CDR2 SMNVEV (reference sequence). This CDR3 contains 15 residues. The J segment lost 4 bases and the V segment lost 5 bases, leaving 4 bases of the junction unmatched. The CDR3 DNA sequence: TGTGCCAGCAGTCCCGGGACTAGCGGGACAGAGACCCAGTACTTC. Encoded protein: CASSPGTSGTETQYF.

The chain couples TRBV5-6 to TRBJ2-3; D is unclear. CDR1 is SGHDT, CDR2 YYEEEE, per germline. V lost 1 base and J lost 4, with 7 bases in between. This CDR3 has 13 residues. For the CDR3, the DNA is TGTGCCAGCAGCTTGAGGTCGGCAGATACGCAGTATTTT. Amino acids: CASSLRSADTQYF.